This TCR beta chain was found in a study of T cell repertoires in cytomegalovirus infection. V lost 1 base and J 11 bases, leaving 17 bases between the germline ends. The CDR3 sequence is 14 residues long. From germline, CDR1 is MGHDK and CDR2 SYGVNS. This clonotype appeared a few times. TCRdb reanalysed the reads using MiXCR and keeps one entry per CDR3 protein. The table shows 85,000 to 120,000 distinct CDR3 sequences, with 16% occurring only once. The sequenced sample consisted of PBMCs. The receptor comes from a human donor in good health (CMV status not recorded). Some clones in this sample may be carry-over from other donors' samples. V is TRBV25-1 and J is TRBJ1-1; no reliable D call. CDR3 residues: CASSEWNSQSRAFF. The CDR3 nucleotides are TGTGCCAGCAGTGAATGGAACAGTCAATCTCGGGCTTTCTTT.